This T cell receptor (beta chain) emerged from a study of cytomegalovirus exposure and HLA in healthy donors. Across the study: In terms of ancestry, the Caucasian-associated cluster contained more than 65% of the approximately 420 genotyped donors.

The primer mix had 60 Vbeta and 13 Jbeta primers. In the original workflow: Around 80 million unique TCR beta chains, 10 million to 13 million of them shared, were counted by a later analysis. Sequencing was performed with immunoSEQ multiplex PCR; in TCRdb, only in-frame clones are kept and a portion is missing. The V and J calls and clone size are taken from that table; D and trimming were inferred from the DNA. The data contain over 150,000 clones, 73% of them singletons. Sequencing input: PBMCs. The receptor's source is a woman younger than 35 in good health and CMV-seropositive.

CDR3 residues: CASKRGGSNTEAFF. Here the CDR3 DNA reads TGTGCCAGCAAGCGGGGAGGTTCGAACACTGAAGCTTTCTTT. J is TRBJ1-1 and V is TRBV6-5; unclear D gene. V lost 7 bases, J lost 1 base, and 13 bases lay in between. Germline V lookup: CDR1 MNHEY, CDR2 SVGAGI. The CDR3 loop spans 14 amino acids.